Each of the 8 T cell receptor beta chains below was sequenced from the same sample in a study of TIL therapy for anti-PD-1-resistant metastatic lung cancer. The libraries were made with immunoSEQ v3. Libraries were prepared by immunoSEQ multiplex PCR; TCRdb keeps only in-frame clonotypes and omits some of them. Of about 50,000 clones listed, 79% are singletons. This sample's time point: pre-treatment sample, taken before nivolumab and TIL therapy. The input for sequencing was blood, taken at baseline. These receptors originate from a woman between 25 and 80 years old with non-small cell lung cancer.

V usage is TRBV19 and J usage is TRBJ1-1; 9 bases fit TRBD1. V shed 11 bases, J shed 2 bases, and the junction held 6 bases outside the gene matches. This CDR3 has 13 amino acids. The germline V gene encodes CDR1 LNHDA and CDR2 SQIVND (reference sequence). CDR3 nucleotide sequence: TGTGCCTCCGGGACAGGGCTAAACACTGAAGCTTTCTTT. This codes for CASGTGLNTEAFF.

DNA for the CDR3: TGTGCCAGCAGCTTACGGACTAGCTGGGGCACAGATACGCAGTATTTT. It specifies CASSLRTSWGTDTQYF. J is TRBJ2-3 and V is TRBV11-2; 8 bases match TRBD2. The CDR3 spans 16 residues. V shed 2 bases and J 1 base; nucleotides not matched to a gene: 5. CDR1 is SGHAT, CDR2 FQNNGV, per germline.

This sequence joins TRBV9 and TRBJ2-1; 8 positions match TRBD1. Per the germline V gene, CDR1 is SGDLS and CDR2 is YYNGEE. V lost 2 bases to trimming and J lost 6 bases; unmatched junction nucleotides: 13. This CDR3 region has 17 residues. The CDR3 region is CASSVTGGGQVINEQFF. The CDR3, as DNA: TGTGCCAGCAGCGTCACAGGAGGGGGACAGGTGATCAATGAGCAGTTCTTC.

The chain uses TRBV30 and TRBJ2-6; D remains unclear. Germline V lookup: CDR1 GTSNPN, CDR2 SVGIG (reference sequence). This CDR3 region has 16 residues. The V and J ends lost 1 base and 4 bases respectively, with 14 bases between them. CDR3 region: CAWSGVRQNGANVLTF. The CDR3 DNA reads TGTGCCTGGAGTGGGGTGAGGCAGAACGGGGCCAACGTCCTGACTTTC.

This clone has a handful of counts. The chain couples TRBV29-1 to TRBJ1-2; D gene unclear. CDR1 is SQVTM and CDR2 is ANQGSEA in the germline V gene. V lost 2 bases and J 5 bases, leaving 6 bases between the germline ends. The length of the CDR3 is 11 residues. CDR3 nucleotides: TGCAGCGTTGAATGGGATTATGGCTACACCTTC. Translated, it gives CSVEWDYGYTF.

The chain combines TRBV4-2 with TRBJ2-1, with 8 bases identical to TRBD2. V lost 4 bases to trimming and J lost 3 bases; unmatched junction nucleotides: 11. The CDR3 totals 17 residues. The germline V gene encodes CDR1 LGHNA and CDR2 YNFKEQ. In DNA form, the CDR3 reads TGTGCCAGCAGCCCGCTAGGAACGGGACTAGTCTACAATGAGCAGTTCTTC. It encodes CASSPLGTGLVYNEQFF.

The chain recombines TRBV4-2 with TRBJ2-1; 7 bases match TRBD1. V dropped 4 bases and J dropped 9; count of bases not matched to a gene: 18. Germline CDR1 is LGHNA and CDR2 is YNFKEQ. CDR3 length: 17 amino acids. CDR3: CASSRRGDRESGGEQFF. CDR3 DNA: TGTGCCAGCAGCCGACGAGGAGACAGGGAGAGCGGAGGTGAGCAGTTCTTC.

This clone was recorded a few times. This chain joins TRBV19 and TRBJ1-2; D gene uncertain. Germline V gene lookup returns CDR1 LNHDA and CDR2 SQIVND (reference sequence). Trimming stripped 7 bases from V and 4 bases from J, with 13 bases between. This CDR3 has 13 amino acids. In nucleotides, the CDR3 is TGTGCCAGTACCCCGGGGAGGTTCTATGGCTACACCTTC. Translating it yields CASTPGRFYGYTF.